This T cell receptor beta chain was sequenced for a study of blood T cells in healthy people across ages. Primed by a sample-barcoded 5' primer and a J-beta primer mix, a second PCR proceeded for 7 to 11 cycles. TCRdb passed the 5' RACE reads through MiXCR, listing each CDR3 protein once. Among 700,000 to 850,000 distinct CDR3 sequences listed, about 36% were seen once. The sample taken for sequencing was blood. This sequence was found in a man between 18 and 35 years old in good health.

This chain's CDR3 is CASSEGLAGANAHEQFF. CDR3 in DNA: TGTGCCAGCAGTGAGGGACTAGCGGGGGCCAACGCGCATGAGCAGTTCTTC. This sequence joins TRBV2 and TRBJ2-1; 14 bases are a match to TRBD2. J was trimmed by 8 bases and V by 3 bases; bases with no gene match: 9. Looked up from germline, CDR1 is SNHLY and CDR2 is FYNNEI. This CDR3 contains 17 residues. Based on the CDR3 plus reference TRBV2 and TRBJ2-1, the full variable domain is EPEVTQTPSHQVTQMGQEVILRCVPISNHLYFYWYRQILGQKVEFLVSFYNNEISEKSEIFDDQFSVERPDGSNFTLKIRSTKLEDSAMYFCASSEGLAGANAHEQFFGPGTRLTVL.